The rows below give T cell receptor beta chains drawn from one sample of a study of T cell responses to AZD1222 COVID-19 vaccine. TCRdb's copy holds only in-frame clones and misses some; the assay was immunoSEQ multiplex PCR. The data contain tens of thousands of clones, around 80% of them singletons. The source material was peripheral blood, sampled 28 days after the second AZD1222 dose. The receptors stem from an adult who received the AZD1222 COVID-19 vaccine. CDR3s include the opening cysteine and the closing phenylalanine or tryptophan. Fields, in order: clone size, J gene, V gene, D gene, CDR3 DNA, CDR3 protein. A D gene is named only where the DNA matches it firmly. Not all rows give a size; the values are once, few, many and, for expanded clones, a class.

abundance: NA
j_gene: TRBJ1-2
v_gene: TRBV30
d_gene: TRBD1
CDR3nt: TGTGCCTGGAGAATTGGGACAGGGTCGGGCTATGGCTACACCTTC
CDR3aa: CAWRIGTGSGYGYTF

abundance: NA
j_gene: TRBJ1-1
v_gene: TRBV9
d_gene: NA
CDR3nt: TGTGCCAGCAGCAAGGGGGACACTGAAGCTTTCTTT
CDR3aa: CASSKGDTEAFF

abundance: NA
j_gene: TRBJ2-5
v_gene: TRBV5-6
d_gene: TRBD1
CDR3nt: TGTGCCAGCAGCCCAGAGCCCGGGACAGAGCTCCAAGAGACCCAGTACTTC
CDR3aa: CASSPEPGTELQETQYF

abundance: NA
j_gene: TRBJ2-2
v_gene: TRBV9
d_gene: TRBD2
CDR3nt: TGTGCCAGCAGCCTCTCGACTAGCGGGGTAAACACCGGGGAGCTGTTTTTT
CDR3aa: CASSLSTSGVNTGELFF

abundance: few
j_gene: TRBJ2-7
v_gene: TRBV19
d_gene: TRBD2
CDR3nt: TGTGCCAGTAGTATTGTGGCGGGAGGGTCCTACGAGCAGTACTTC
CDR3aa: CASSIVAGGSYEQYF

abundance: NA
j_gene: TRBJ2-1
v_gene: TRBV18
d_gene: TRBD2
CDR3nt: TGTGCCAGCTCACCACCGTCGGGACTAGCACCCGAGCAGTTCTTC
CDR3aa: CASSPPSGLAPEQFF

abundance: NA
j_gene: TRBJ2-1
v_gene: TRBV12-3/TRBV12-4
d_gene: NA
CDR3nt: TGTGCCAGCAGCCGGGGTTACAATGAGCAGTTCTTC
CDR3aa: CASSRGYNEQFF

abundance: NA
j_gene: TRBJ2-3
v_gene: TRBV25-1
d_gene: NA
CDR3nt: TGTGCCAGCAGTGACCTTAGGGCAGATACGCAGTATTTT
CDR3aa: CASSDLRADTQYF

abundance: NA
j_gene: TRBJ2-7
v_gene: TRBV10-3
d_gene: TRBD2
CDR3nt: TGTGCCATCAGTGAAGGGGAGGGGTCCTACGAGCAGTACTTC
CDR3aa: CAISEGEGSYEQYF

abundance: NA
j_gene: TRBJ2-1
v_gene: TRBV7-7
d_gene: TRBD1
CDR3nt: TGTGCCAGCAGCTTAGTAGGGGGCAGTTACAATGAGCAGTTCTTC
CDR3aa: CASSLVGGSYNEQFF

abundance: NA
j_gene: TRBJ2-7
v_gene: TRBV3-1/TRBV3-2
d_gene: TRBD1
CDR3nt: TGTGCCAGCAGCCAAGACGTGTTGGCAGGGGGTTACGAGCAGTACTTC
CDR3aa: CASSQDVLAGGYEQYF

abundance: NA
j_gene: TRBJ1-4
v_gene: TRBV27
d_gene: NA
CDR3nt: TGTGCCAGCAGCCCGGGGGGGGCTGGAGAGGAAAAACTGTTTTTT
CDR3aa: CASSPGGAGEEKLFF

abundance: few
j_gene: TRBJ2-1
v_gene: TRBV24-1
d_gene: NA
CDR3nt: TGTGCCACCAGTGATACCGGGGGCTATTCCCACAATGAGCAGTTCTTC
CDR3aa: CATSDTGGYSHNEQFF

abundance: once
j_gene: TRBJ2-5
v_gene: TRBV7-9
d_gene: NA
CDR3nt: TGTGCCAGCAGCCTACAGGTTCGGCAAGAGACCCAGTACTTC
CDR3aa: CASSLQVRQETQYF

abundance: NA
j_gene: TRBJ2-7
v_gene: TRBV4-2
d_gene: TRBD1
CDR3nt: TGTGCCAGCAGCCTCGGGCCGGGACAGGGGGCCGACGAGCAGTACTTC
CDR3aa: CASSLGPGQGADEQYF

abundance: NA
j_gene: TRBJ2-6
v_gene: TRBV6-5
d_gene: NA
CDR3nt: TGTGCCAGCAGACCCGGGGGTTTTGGGGCCAACGTCCTGACTTTC
CDR3aa: CASRPGGFGANVLTF

abundance: NA
j_gene: TRBJ1-4
v_gene: TRBV27
d_gene: NA
CDR3nt: TGTGCCAGCAGCATCGCCTGGGCGGCTAATGAAAAACTGTTTTTT
CDR3aa: CASSIAWAANEKLFF

abundance: NA
j_gene: TRBJ2-7
v_gene: TRBV6-5
d_gene: NA
CDR3nt: TGTGCCAGCAGTTACGAGGACGGCTACGAGCAGTACTTC
CDR3aa: CASSYEDGYEQYF

abundance: NA
j_gene: TRBJ2-7
v_gene: TRBV5-6
d_gene: TRBD1
CDR3nt: TGTGCCAGCAGCTTGGCGACCCGGGACAGATACGAGCAGTACTTC
CDR3aa: CASSLATRDRYEQYF

abundance: NA
j_gene: TRBJ1-3
v_gene: TRBV3-1/TRBV3-2
d_gene: NA
CDR3nt: TGTGCCAGCAGCCAAGATCCTGGTGGAAACACCATATATTTT
CDR3aa: CASSQDPGGNTIYF

abundance: NA
j_gene: TRBJ2-7
v_gene: TRBV15
d_gene: TRBD1
CDR3nt: TGTGCCACCAGCAACGGACAGGCCTACGAGCAGTACTTC
CDR3aa: CATSNGQAYEQYF

abundance: NA
j_gene: TRBJ1-4
v_gene: TRBV5-8
d_gene: NA
CDR3nt: TGTGCCAGCAGCTTGGCCGGGGTTCAGGGTGAAAAACTGTTTTTT
CDR3aa: CASSLAGVQGEKLFF

abundance: once
j_gene: TRBJ2-3
v_gene: TRBV4-2
d_gene: NA
CDR3nt: TGTGCCAGCAGCCAAGGGCACACAGATACGCAGTATTTT
CDR3aa: CASSQGHTDTQYF

abundance: NA
j_gene: TRBJ2-1
v_gene: TRBV27
d_gene: NA
CDR3nt: TGTGCCAGCAGTTTCCTCGCGTCCCGTTACAGGGTGATGGAGCAGTTCTTC
CDR3aa: CASSFLASRYRVMEQFF

abundance: NA
j_gene: TRBJ2-1
v_gene: TRBV19
d_gene: NA
CDR3nt: TGTGCCAGTAGTTCCCGACTCCCCGGTGAGCAGTTCTTC
CDR3aa: CASSSRLPGEQFF

abundance: NA
j_gene: TRBJ2-4
v_gene: TRBV19
d_gene: NA
CDR3nt: TGTGCCAGTAGTGCCAGCTCCGGGACCAAAGCCAAAAACATTCAGTACTTC
CDR3aa: CASSASSGTKAKNIQYF

abundance: few
j_gene: TRBJ1-5
v_gene: TRBV9
d_gene: NA
CDR3nt: TGTGCCAGCAGCGTGGGAGGGGGGCGCAATCAGCCCCAGCATTTT
CDR3aa: CASSVGGGRNQPQHF

abundance: NA
j_gene: TRBJ1-4
v_gene: TRBV6-5
d_gene: NA
CDR3nt: TGTGCCAGCAAGGGGCAGGGAGGGGATGAAAAACTGTTTTTT
CDR3aa: CASKGQGGDEKLFF

abundance: NA
j_gene: TRBJ2-7
v_gene: TRBV6-2/TRBV6-3
d_gene: NA
CDR3nt: TGTGCCAGCAGTTACGGGGGGATTTCCGTCGACTACGAGCAGTACTTC
CDR3aa: CASSYGGISVDYEQYF

abundance: NA
j_gene: TRBJ2-3
v_gene: TRBV7-2
d_gene: TRBD2
CDR3nt: TGTGCCAGCAGCTTAGACCCGGGCGAGAGACTAGCGAACACAGATACGCAGTATTTT
CDR3aa: CASSLDPGERLANTDTQYF

abundance: NA
j_gene: TRBJ1-2
v_gene: TRBV27
d_gene: NA
CDR3nt: TGTGCCAGCCGCCGCGCCGGGGGAAACTATGGCTACACCTTC
CDR3aa: CASRRAGGNYGYTF

abundance: NA
j_gene: TRBJ2-7
v_gene: TRBV7-9
d_gene: TRBD2
CDR3nt: TGTGCCAGCAGCTTAGCGGGAGGGACGACCTACGAGCAGTACTTC
CDR3aa: CASSLAGGTTYEQYF

abundance: NA
j_gene: TRBJ1-2
v_gene: TRBV4-1
d_gene: TRBD1
CDR3nt: TGCGCCAGCAGTCCCGGGACAGGGGCCGGCTATGGCTACACCTTC
CDR3aa: CASSPGTGAGYGYTF

abundance: NA
j_gene: TRBJ2-1
v_gene: TRBV6-5
d_gene: NA
CDR3nt: TGTGCCATCGGGCGCGGATACTACAATGAGCAGTTCTTC
CDR3aa: CAIGRGYYNEQFF

abundance: NA
j_gene: TRBJ1-2
v_gene: TRBV29-1
d_gene: TRBD1
CDR3nt: TGCAGCGCTGGGACAGATTATGGCTACACCTTC
CDR3aa: CSAGTDYGYTF

abundance: once
j_gene: TRBJ1-2
v_gene: TRBV3-1/TRBV3-2
d_gene: NA
CDR3nt: TGTGCCAGCAGCCCCAGGGCCCGGAGCTACACCTTC
CDR3aa: CASSPRARSYTF

abundance: NA
j_gene: TRBJ2-5
v_gene: TRBV6-2/TRBV6-3
d_gene: TRBD2
CDR3nt: TGTGCCAGCAGTTACCCGGTTCACGGGGGACTAGCGGGGCAAGAGACCCAGTACTTC
CDR3aa: CASSYPVHGGLAGQETQYF

abundance: NA
j_gene: TRBJ2-1
v_gene: TRBV27
d_gene: TRBD2
CDR3nt: TGTGCCAGCAGTTTATCTTCGGGACTAGCGGTTAGGGTAGTCTTC
CDR3aa: CASSLSSGLAVRVVF

abundance: NA
j_gene: TRBJ1-1
v_gene: TRBV30
d_gene: NA
CDR3nt: TGTGCCTGGAGTGGGGGCCCAGGCACTGAAGCTTTCTTT
CDR3aa: CAWSGGPGTEAFF

abundance: NA
j_gene: TRBJ1-1
v_gene: TRBV4-1
d_gene: TRBD1
CDR3nt: TGCGCCAGCAGCCGGGACAGGGTGGCTTTCTTT
CDR3aa: CASSRDRVAFF

abundance: NA
j_gene: TRBJ2-2
v_gene: TRBV21-1
d_gene: NA
CDR3nt: TGTGCCAGCAGCAGGGGGACCACCACCGGGGAGCTGTTTTTT
CDR3aa: CASSRGTTTGELFF

abundance: NA
j_gene: TRBJ2-3
v_gene: TRBV7-2
d_gene: TRBD2
CDR3nt: TGTGCCAGCAGCTTGGGTATGGGGGGGAGCACAGATACGCAGTATTTT
CDR3aa: CASSLGMGGSTDTQYF

abundance: NA
j_gene: TRBJ2-2
v_gene: TRBV24-1
d_gene: NA
CDR3nt: TGTGCCACCAGTGATTTGGGGACATCGAACACCGGGGAGCTGTTTTTT
CDR3aa: CATSDLGTSNTGELFF

abundance: NA
j_gene: TRBJ2-1
v_gene: TRBV6-2/TRBV6-3
d_gene: TRBD2
CDR3nt: TGTGCCAGCAGCCAACTAGCGGGCTCCTACAATGAGCAGTTCTTC
CDR3aa: CASSQLAGSYNEQFF

abundance: NA
j_gene: TRBJ2-7
v_gene: TRBV19
d_gene: NA
CDR3nt: TGTGCCAGTAGTACCACTGGGACACCAGCCTACGAGCAGTACTTC
CDR3aa: CASSTTGTPAYEQYF

abundance: NA
j_gene: TRBJ1-1
v_gene: TRBV6-1
d_gene: NA
CDR3nt: TGTGCCAGCAGTGATGGGGGACTGAACACTGAAGCTTTCTTT
CDR3aa: CASSDGGLNTEAFF

abundance: NA
j_gene: TRBJ2-7
v_gene: TRBV18
d_gene: TRBD1
CDR3nt: TGTGCCAGCTCACGCGGGACAGGGGACCCCTACGAGCAGTACTTC
CDR3aa: CASSRGTGDPYEQYF

abundance: NA
j_gene: TRBJ2-1
v_gene: TRBV14
d_gene: NA
CDR3nt: TGTGCCAGCAGCCCCCTCGGGACCCGCTACAATGAGCAGTTCTTC
CDR3aa: CASSPLGTRYNEQFF

abundance: NA
j_gene: TRBJ2-2
v_gene: TRBV5-4
d_gene: NA
CDR3nt: TGTGCCAGCAGCCCTTTGGGGGGAGGACACACCGGGGAGCTGTTTTTT
CDR3aa: CASSPLGGGHTGELFF

abundance: few
j_gene: TRBJ2-3
v_gene: TRBV16
d_gene: TRBD1
CDR3nt: TGTGCCAGCAGCCTCACTCCGGGACAGGGTACAGATACGCAGTATTTT
CDR3aa: CASSLTPGQGTDTQYF

abundance: NA
j_gene: TRBJ1-2
v_gene: TRBV28
d_gene: NA
CDR3nt: TGTGCCAGCAGTTTTGCCTCGGGTAACTATGGCTACACCTTC
CDR3aa: CASSFASGNYGYTF

abundance: NA
j_gene: TRBJ1-2
v_gene: TRBV6-5
d_gene: NA
CDR3nt: TGTGCCAGCAGTTACGATCCAGGGAACTATGGCTACACCTTC
CDR3aa: CASSYDPGNYGYTF

abundance: NA
j_gene: TRBJ1-1
v_gene: TRBV5-4
d_gene: NA
CDR3nt: TGTGCCAGCAGCTTCGACGGCAGGGGACCCACTGAAGCTTTCTTT
CDR3aa: CASSFDGRGPTEAFF

abundance: NA
j_gene: TRBJ2-1
v_gene: TRBV24-1
d_gene: TRBD2
CDR3nt: TGTGCCACCAGTGTAGGGAGCGGGAGGTTAAATGAGCAGTTCTTC
CDR3aa: CATSVGSGRLNEQFF